This T cell receptor beta chain came from a study of identifying expanded T cells in peripheral blood. General study findings and limits: Differentially abundant clones: about 1.3 between replicates, 16.4 at about 13 days, 19 at four.

Healthy donors had no documented immune events, such as infections, while sampled. The CDR3 consists of 15 residues. Germline-derived CDR1 and CDR2 are KGHSH and LQKENI. V dropped 2 bases and J dropped 1 base, with 11 bases sitting between them. Comments on this clone: What it recognizes is unknown.

The method was immunoSEQ multiplex PCR; TCRdb's version includes in-frame clones alone and lacks a portion of them. Found here are over 70,000 clones, around nine tenths of them singletons; the top ten hold 19%. This sequence joins TRBV18 and TRBJ1-1; D possibly corresponds to TRBD1 (5 bases). Sequencing was done on a sample of blood. The origin of this receptor is a person aged 18 to 75 in good health. CDR3 residues: CASSPALGQNTEAFF. The CDR3 coding sequence is TGTGCCAGCTCACCAGCACTGGGGCAGAACACTGAAGCTTTCTTT.